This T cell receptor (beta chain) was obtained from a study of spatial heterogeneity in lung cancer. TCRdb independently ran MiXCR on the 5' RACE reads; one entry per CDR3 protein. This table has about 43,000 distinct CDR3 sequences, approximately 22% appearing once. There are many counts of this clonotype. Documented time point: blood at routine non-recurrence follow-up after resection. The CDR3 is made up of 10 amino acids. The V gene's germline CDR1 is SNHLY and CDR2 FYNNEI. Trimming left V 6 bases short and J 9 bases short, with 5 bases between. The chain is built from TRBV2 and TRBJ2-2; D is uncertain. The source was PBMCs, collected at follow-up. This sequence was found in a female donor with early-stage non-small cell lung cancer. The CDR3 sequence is CASRLRELFF. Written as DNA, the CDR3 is TGTGCCAGCAGACTCAGGGAGCTGTTTTTT.